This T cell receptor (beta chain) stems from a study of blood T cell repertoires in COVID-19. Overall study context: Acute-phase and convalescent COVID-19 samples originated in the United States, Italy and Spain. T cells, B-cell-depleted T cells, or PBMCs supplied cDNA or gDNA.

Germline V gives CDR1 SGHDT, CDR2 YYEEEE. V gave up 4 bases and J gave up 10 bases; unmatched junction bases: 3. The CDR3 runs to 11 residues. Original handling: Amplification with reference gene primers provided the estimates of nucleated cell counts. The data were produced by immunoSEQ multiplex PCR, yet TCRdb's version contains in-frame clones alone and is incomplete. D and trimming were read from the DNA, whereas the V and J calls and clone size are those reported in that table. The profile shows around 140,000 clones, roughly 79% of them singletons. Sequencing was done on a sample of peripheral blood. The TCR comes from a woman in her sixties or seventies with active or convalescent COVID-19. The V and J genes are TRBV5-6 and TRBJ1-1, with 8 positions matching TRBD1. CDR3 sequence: CASSRTGTAFF. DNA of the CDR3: TGTGCCAGCAGCCGGACAGGGACAGCTTTCTTT.